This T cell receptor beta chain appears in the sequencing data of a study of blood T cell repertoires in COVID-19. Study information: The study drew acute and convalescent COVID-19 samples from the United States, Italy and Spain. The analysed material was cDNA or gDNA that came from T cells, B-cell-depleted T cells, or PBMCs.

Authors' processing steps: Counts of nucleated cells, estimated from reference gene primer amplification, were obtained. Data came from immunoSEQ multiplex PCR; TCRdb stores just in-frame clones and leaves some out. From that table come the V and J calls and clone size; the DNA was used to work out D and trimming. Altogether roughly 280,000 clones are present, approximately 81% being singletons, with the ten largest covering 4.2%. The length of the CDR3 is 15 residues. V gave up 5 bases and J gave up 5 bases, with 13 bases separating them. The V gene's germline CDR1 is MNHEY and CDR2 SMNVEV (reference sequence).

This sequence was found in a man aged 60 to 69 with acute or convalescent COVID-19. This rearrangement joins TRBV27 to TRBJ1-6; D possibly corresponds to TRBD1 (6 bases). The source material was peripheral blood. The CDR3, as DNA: TGTGCCAGCAGTGGACAGCGACCCCATAATTCACCCCTCCACTTT. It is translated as CASSGQRPHNSPLHF.